The present T cell receptor (beta chain) was sequenced within a study of cytomegalovirus exposure and HLA in healthy donors. Concerning this clone: Antigen unknown.

Study-wide results and limits: Earlier findings revealed that most TCR beta V segments proved productive either about 87% or about 30% of the time.

V lost 10 bases and J 0 bases, leaving 7 bases between the germline ends. The length of the CDR3 is 12 residues. CDR1 is MNHNS and CDR2 is SASEGT in the germline V gene. 13 Jbeta primers and 60 Vbeta primers were used for the PCR. TCRdb's table, derived via immunoSEQ multiplex PCR, lists solely in-frame clones and lacks some. The sample consists of about 130,000 clones, around 80% of them appearing once. The chain recombines TRBV6-1 with TRBJ1-3; D ambiguous. This clonotype originated in a man aged 40-55 years in good health and CMV-seropositive. Sequenced material: PBMCs. Here the CDR3 reads CATRSSGNTIYF. DNA of the CDR3: TGTGCCACTCGTTCCTCTGGAAACACCATATATTTT.